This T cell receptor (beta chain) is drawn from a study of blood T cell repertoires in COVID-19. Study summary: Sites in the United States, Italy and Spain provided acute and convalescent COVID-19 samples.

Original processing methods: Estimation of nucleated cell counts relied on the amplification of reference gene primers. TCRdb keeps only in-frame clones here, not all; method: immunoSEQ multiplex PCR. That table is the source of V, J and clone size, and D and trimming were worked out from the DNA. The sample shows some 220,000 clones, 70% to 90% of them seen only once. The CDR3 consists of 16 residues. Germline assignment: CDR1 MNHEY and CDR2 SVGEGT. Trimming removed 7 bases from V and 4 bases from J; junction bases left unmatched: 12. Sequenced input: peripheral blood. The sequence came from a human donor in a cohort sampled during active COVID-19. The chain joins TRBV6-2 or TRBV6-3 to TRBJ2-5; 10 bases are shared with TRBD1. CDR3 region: CASTPLRDRGSETQYF. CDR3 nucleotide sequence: TGTGCCAGCACCCCCCTCCGGGACAGGGGTTCAGAGACCCAGTACTTC.